This T cell receptor (delta chain) is from a study of gamma-delta T cells after stem cell transplantation. Trimming removed 0 bases from V and 1 base from J; junction bases left unmatched: 5. Germline V lookup: CDR1 GEAIGNYY, CDR2 EKD. The CDR3 is 20 amino acids. TCRdb re-identified clones in the RT-PCR reads via CATT. Altogether around 2,000 delta-chain clones are present, more than 1% being singletons, with the ten largest covering 22%. A note on this clone: The protein given by TCRdb reflects a much larger clone and differs at residue 6 from this DNA's translation, likely from a read error; the protein shown is the DNA's translation.

Sequencing input: gamma-delta T cells. This sequence joins TRDV2 and TRDJ3, with TRDD3 matching 13 bases. The sequence derives from a human donor. It is not recorded whose cells these are; they may come from a transplant donor. This chain's CDR3 is CACDTILGDTKSWDTRQMFF. The CDR3 nucleotides read TGTGCCTGTGACACCATACTGGGGGATACGAAATCCTGGGACACCCGACAGATGTTTTTC.